This T cell receptor (beta chain) originates from a study of shared clonotypes between healthy human individuals. Healthy HIV-negative adults with no recent acute infections or vaccinations were recruited as donors. Germline CDR1 is LNHNV and CDR2 is YYDKDF (reference sequence). V dropped 1 base and J dropped 0 bases, with 10 bases sitting between them. There are 16 residues in the CDR3. Libraries were prepared by immunoSEQ multiplex PCR; TCRdb keeps only in-frame clonotypes and omits some of them. In the table there are 500,000 to 650,000 clones, around 81% of which are singletons. The sequenced sample was PBMCs. The rearrangement links TRBV15 to TRBJ2-1, with a possible D match to TRBD2 (5 bases). The receptor was derived from a woman aged 40 to 50 in good health. Some clones in this sample may be carry-over from other donors' samples. CDR3 sequence (DNA): TGTGCCACCAGCAGAGTGGTACTAGACTCCTACAATGAGCAGTTCTTC. Translation: CATSRVVLDSYNEQFF.